This T cell receptor beta chain emerged from a study of a mutant IDH1 vaccine in newly diagnosed glioma. Produced via immunoSEQ multiplex PCR; TCRdb's table is partial and in-frame only. The repertoire includes some 71,000 clones, around 87% of them detected once, and 2% to 2.5% sits in the top ten. In the case of this clone: No antigen is known for it.

Specified time point: week 35, safety follow-up. Vaccination comprised doses that each held 300 ug of mutant IDH1 20-mer peptide, plus topical imiquimod. The TCR sequence derives from a man younger than 45 with glioma. Material: PBMCs, obtained from a glioma patient whose treatment included an IDH1 peptide vaccine.

In DNA, the CDR3 is TGTGCCAGTAGTGGACGACAGGGACGCGCCAACGTCCTGACTTTC. As protein: CASSGRQGRANVLTF. This chain joins TRBV19 and TRBJ2-6, with 7 bases that match TRBD1. V lost 5 bases and J lost 7; bases outside the gene matches: 8. Germline CDR1 LNHDA, CDR2 SQIVND (reference sequence). This CDR3 is 15 amino acids long. Drawing the rest from reference TRBV19 and TRBJ2-6, the complete variable domain is DGGITQSPKYLFRKEGQNVTLSCEQNLNHDAMYWYRQDPGQGLRLIYYSQIVNDFQKGDIAEGYSVSREKKESFPLTVTSAQKNPTAFYLCASSGRQGRANVLTFGAGSRLTVL.